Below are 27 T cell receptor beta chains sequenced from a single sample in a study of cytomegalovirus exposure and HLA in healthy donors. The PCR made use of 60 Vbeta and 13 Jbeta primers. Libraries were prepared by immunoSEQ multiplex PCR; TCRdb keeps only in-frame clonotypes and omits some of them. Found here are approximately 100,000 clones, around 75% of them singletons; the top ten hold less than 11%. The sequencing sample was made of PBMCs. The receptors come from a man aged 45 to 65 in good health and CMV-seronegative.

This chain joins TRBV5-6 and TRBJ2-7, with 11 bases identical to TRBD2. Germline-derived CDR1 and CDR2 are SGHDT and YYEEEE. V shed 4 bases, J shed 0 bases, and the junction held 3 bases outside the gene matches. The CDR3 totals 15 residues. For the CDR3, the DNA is TGTGCCAGCAGCCTACTAGCGGGGGACTCCTACGAGCAGTACTTC. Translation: CASSLLAGDSYEQYF.

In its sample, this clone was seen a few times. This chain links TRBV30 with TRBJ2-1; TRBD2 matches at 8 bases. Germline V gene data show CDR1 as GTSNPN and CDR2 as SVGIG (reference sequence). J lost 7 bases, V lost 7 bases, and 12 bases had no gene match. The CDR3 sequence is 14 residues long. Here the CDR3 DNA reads TGTGCCTCTGAGCGGGAGTCATTTGAGAATGAGCAGTTCTTC. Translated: CASERESFENEQFF.

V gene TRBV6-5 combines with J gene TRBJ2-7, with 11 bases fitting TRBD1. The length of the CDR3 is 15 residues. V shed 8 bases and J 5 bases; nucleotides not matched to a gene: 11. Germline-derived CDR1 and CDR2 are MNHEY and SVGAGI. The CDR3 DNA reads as TGTGCCAGCCGGAAGGACAGGGGGCTTTTGAACGAGCAGTACTTC. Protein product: CASRKDRGLLNEQYF.

The CDR3 loop is CASSQQVTGELTDTQYF. The CDR3 DNA follows: TGTGCCAGCAGCCAGCAAGTGACAGGGGAACTCACAGATACGCAGTATTTT. The genes are TRBV4-2 and TRBJ2-3; 8 positions match TRBD1. J gave up 2 bases and V 3 bases, and 10 bases lay outside the gene matches. The V gene's germline CDR1 is LGHNA and CDR2 YNFKEQ. The CDR3 is 17 residues long.

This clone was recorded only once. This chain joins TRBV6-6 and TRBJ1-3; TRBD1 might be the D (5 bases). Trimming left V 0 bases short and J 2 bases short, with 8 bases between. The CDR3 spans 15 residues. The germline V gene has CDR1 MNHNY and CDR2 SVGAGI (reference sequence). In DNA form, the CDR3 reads TGTGCCAGCAGTTACTCGACAGATGCTGGAAACACCATATATTTT. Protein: CASSYSTDAGNTIYF.

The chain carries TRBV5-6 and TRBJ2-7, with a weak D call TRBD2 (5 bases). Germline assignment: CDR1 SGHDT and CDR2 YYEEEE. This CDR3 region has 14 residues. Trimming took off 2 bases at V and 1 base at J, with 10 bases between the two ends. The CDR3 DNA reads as TGTGCCAGCAGCTTCCCGGGGAAGTCCTACGAGCAGTACTTC. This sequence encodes CASSFPGKSYEQYF.

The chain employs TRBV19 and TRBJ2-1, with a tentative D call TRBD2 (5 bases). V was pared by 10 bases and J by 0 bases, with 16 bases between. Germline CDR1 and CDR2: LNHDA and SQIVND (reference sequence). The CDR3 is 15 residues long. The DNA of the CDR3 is TGTGCCACCGGTCGTTCGGGGTACTCCTACAATGAGCAGTTCTTC. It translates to CATGRSGYSYNEQFF.

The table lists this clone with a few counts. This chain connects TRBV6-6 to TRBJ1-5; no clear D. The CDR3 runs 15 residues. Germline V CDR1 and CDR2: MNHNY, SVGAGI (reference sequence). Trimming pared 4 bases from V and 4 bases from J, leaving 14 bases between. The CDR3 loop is CASSSGGGPNQPQHF. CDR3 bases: TGTGCCAGCAGTTCAGGAGGTGGGCCAAATCAGCCCCAGCATTTT.

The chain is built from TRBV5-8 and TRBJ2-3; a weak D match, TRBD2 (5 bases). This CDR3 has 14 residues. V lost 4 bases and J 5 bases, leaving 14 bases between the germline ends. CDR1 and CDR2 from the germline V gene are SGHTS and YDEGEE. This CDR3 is CASSRRAEVDTQYF. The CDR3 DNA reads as TGTGCCAGCAGCCGACGGGCGGAGGTAGATACGCAGTATTTT.

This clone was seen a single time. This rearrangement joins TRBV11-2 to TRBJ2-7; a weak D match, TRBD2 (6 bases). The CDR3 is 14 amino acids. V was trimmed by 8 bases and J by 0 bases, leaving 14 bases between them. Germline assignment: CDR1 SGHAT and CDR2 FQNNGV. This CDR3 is CASSTGTYSYEQYF. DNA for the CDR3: TGTGCCAGCTCTACCGGGACTTACTCCTACGAGCAGTACTTC.

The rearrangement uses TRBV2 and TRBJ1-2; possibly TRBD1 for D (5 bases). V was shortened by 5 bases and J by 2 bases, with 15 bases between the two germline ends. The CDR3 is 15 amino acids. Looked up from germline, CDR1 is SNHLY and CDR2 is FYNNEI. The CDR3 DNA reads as TGTGCCAGCAGTACAGGCGCTGCCGGAAACTATGGCTACACCTTC. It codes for CASSTGAAGNYGYTF.

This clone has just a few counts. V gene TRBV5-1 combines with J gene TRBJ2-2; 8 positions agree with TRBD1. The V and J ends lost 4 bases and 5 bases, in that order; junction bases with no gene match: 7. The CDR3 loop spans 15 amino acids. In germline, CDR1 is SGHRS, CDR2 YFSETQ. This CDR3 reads CASSQQGGLTGELFF. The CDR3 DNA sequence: TGCGCCAGCAGCCAACAGGGGGGCCTAACCGGGGAGCTGTTTTTT. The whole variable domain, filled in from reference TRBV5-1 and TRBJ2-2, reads KAGVTQTPRYLIKTRGQQVTLSCSPISGHRSVSWYQQTPGQGLQFLFEYFSETQRNKGNFPGRFSGRQFSNSRSEMNVSTLELGDSALYLCASSQQGGLTGELFFGEGSRLTVL.

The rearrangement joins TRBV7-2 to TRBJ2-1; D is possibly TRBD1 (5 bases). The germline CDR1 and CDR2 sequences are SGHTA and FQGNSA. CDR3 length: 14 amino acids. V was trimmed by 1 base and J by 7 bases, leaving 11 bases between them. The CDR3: CASSLVQGTNEQFF. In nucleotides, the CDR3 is TGTGCCAGCAGCTTAGTGCAGGGTACGAATGAGCAGTTCTTC.

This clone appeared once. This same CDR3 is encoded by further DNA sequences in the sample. The CDR3 loop is CASTGTVYGYTF. CDR3 coding DNA: TGTGCCAGTACCGGGACAGTGTATGGCTACACCTTC. V usage is TRBV19 and J usage is TRBJ1-2; 7 nucleotides line up with TRBD1. Germline V gene lookup returns CDR1 LNHDA and CDR2 SQIVND (reference sequence). After removal of 7 bases from V and 5 bases from J, the junction contained 4 bases not matched to a gene. CDR3 length: 12 residues.

CDR3 region: CAWSVQNKNGYTF. CDR3 bases: TGTGCCTGGAGTGTACAAAACAAAAATGGCTACACCTTC. The chain is built from TRBV30 and TRBJ1-2; the D is unclear. Germline CDR1 GTSNPN, CDR2 SVGIG (reference sequence). The CDR3 is 13 amino acids. V was shortened by 0 bases and J by 6 bases, with 11 bases between the two germline ends.

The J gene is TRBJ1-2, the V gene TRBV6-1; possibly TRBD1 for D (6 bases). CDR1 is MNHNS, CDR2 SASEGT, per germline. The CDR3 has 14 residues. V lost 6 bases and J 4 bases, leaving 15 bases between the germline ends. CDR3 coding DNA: TGTGCCAGCAGGACAAGCAGGGGCGGCTATGGCTACACCTTC. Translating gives CASRTSRGGYGYTF.

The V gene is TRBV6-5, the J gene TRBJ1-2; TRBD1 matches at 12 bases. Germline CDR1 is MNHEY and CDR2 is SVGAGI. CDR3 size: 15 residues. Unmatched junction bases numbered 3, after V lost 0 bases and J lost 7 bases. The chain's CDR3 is CASSYSGQGAGGYTF. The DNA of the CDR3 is TGTGCCAGCAGTTACTCGGGACAGGGGGCCGGTGGCTACACCTTC.

The DNA of the CDR3 is TGTGCCAGCAGTAGACAGGGAAATTTTAACACTGAAGCTTTCTTT. As protein: CASSRQGNFNTEAFF. This chain links TRBV7-9 with TRBJ1-1; 7 nucleotides align to TRBD1. CDR1 SEHNR and CDR2 FQNEAQ come from the germline V gene (reference sequence). The CDR3 totals 15 residues. Trimming took 6 bases from V and 2 from J; bases not matched to a gene: 9.

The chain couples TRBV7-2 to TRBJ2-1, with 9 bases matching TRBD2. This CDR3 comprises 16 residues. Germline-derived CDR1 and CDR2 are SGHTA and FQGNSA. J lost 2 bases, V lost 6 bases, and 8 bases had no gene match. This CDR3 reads CASRGASGAPYNEQFF. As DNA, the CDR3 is TGTGCCAGCAGGGGGGCTAGCGGGGCTCCCTACAATGAGCAGTTCTTC.

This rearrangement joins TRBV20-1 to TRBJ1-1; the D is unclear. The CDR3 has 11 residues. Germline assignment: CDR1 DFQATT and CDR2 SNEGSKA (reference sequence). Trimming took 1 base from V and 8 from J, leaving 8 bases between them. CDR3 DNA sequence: TGCAGTGCTAGAGGTGGCGGCGAAGCTTTCTTT. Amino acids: CSARGGGEAFF.

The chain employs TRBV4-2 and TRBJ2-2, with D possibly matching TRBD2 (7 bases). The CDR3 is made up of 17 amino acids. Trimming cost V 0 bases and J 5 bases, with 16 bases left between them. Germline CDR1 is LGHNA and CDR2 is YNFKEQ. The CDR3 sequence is CASSQEGGPSGTGELFF. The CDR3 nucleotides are TGTGCCAGCAGCCAAGAAGGGGGGCCTAGCGGTACCGGGGAGCTGTTTTTT.

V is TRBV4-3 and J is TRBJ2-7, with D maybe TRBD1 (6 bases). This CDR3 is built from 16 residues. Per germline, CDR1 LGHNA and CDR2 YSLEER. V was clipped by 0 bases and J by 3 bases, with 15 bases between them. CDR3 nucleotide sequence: TGCGCCAGCAGCCAAGATCGGTTTGCAGGGGACTACGAGCAGTACTTC. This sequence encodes CASSQDRFAGDYEQYF.

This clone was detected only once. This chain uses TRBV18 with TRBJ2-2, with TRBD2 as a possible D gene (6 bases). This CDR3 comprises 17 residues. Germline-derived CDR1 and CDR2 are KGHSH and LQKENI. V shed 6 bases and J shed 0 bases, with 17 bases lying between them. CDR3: CASSLSTSSANTGELFF. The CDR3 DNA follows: TGTGCCAGCTCCTTATCAACTAGCTCAGCGAACACCGGGGAGCTGTTTTTT.

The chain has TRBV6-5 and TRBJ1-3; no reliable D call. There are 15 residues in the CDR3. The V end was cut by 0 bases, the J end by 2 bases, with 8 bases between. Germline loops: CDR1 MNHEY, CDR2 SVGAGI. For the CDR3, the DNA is TGTGCCAGCAGTTACTCGGCTTACGCTGGAAACACCATATATTTT. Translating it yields CASSYSAYAGNTIYF.

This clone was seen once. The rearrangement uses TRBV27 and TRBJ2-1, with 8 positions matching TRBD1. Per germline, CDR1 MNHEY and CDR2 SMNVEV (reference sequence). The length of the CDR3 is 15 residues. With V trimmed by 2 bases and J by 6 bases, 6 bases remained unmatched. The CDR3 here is CASSLKTGVPNEQFF. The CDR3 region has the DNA TGTGCCAGCAGTTTAAAGACAGGGGTCCCCAATGAGCAGTTCTTC.

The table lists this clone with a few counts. The CDR3 here is CASSYDGQPNNYGYTF. DNA for the CDR3: TGCGCCAGCAGCTATGATGGACAGCCAAATAACTATGGCTACACCTTC. The chain is built from TRBV5-1 and TRBJ1-2, with a tentative D call TRBD1 (6 bases). V was shortened by 3 bases and J by 1 base, with 16 bases between the two germline ends. Germline CDR1 SGHRS, CDR2 YFSETQ. This CDR3 has 16 residues. Filled out from reference TRBV5-1 and TRBJ1-2, the complete variable domain reads KAGVTQTPRYLIKTRGQQVTLSCSPISGHRSVSWYQQTPGQGLQFLFEYFSETQRNKGNFPGRFSGRQFSNSRSEMNVSTLELGDSALYLCASSYDGQPNNYGYTFGSGTRLTVV.

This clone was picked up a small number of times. Here the CDR3 reads CASRKGHPEAFF. The DNA for the CDR3 is TGTGCCAGCAGAAAGGGACACCCGGAAGCTTTCTTT. This sequence joins TRBV6-1 and TRBJ1-1; perhaps TRBD1 as D (6 bases). In germline, CDR1 is MNHNS, CDR2 SASEGT. This CDR3 contains 12 residues. The V gene lost 6 bases and the J gene lost 8 bases, with 13 bases spanning the gap.